This TCR beta chain is drawn from a study of T cell responses to AZD1222 COVID-19 vaccine (TCRdb year 2021). In terms of the full investigation: AZD1222 recipients given second doses at about 4 weeks or at about 12 weeks were pooled, since spike-specific TCR depth and breadth were not found to differ between the two schedules. TCR sequencing covered 233 trial participants: roughly 200 given two doses of AZD1222 and approximately 26 given two doses of MenACWY control vaccine. Enrollment into the trials was organized by age into subgroups of 18-55, 56-69 and 70-plus years, and those subgroups contained roughly 150, 30 and 60 TCR-sequenced participants, respectively. General study outcomes and caveats: Most participants were white British and females outnumbered males, and the authors suggested that clonal diversity may have been underestimated. Spike-specific TCR breadth and depth rose significantly after two AZD1222 doses compared with day 0 and with MenACWY recipients. Epitopes outside the regions mutated in the B.1.351 and B.1.1.7 variants were reportedly recognized by nearly half of the unique spike-specific TCRs. CD4 TCRs associated with the vaccine covered the entire spike protein, and the dominant responses were in regions 160-218 and 743-854. No day 14 peak-response samples were available, so repertoires were characterized only after the peak T cell response. In the small 56-69-year group, the increase in depth fell short of significance, most likely because of low power. Conclusions about previously exposed vaccinees are limited, since just six or seven AZD1222 recipients were seropositive for SARS-CoV-2 at baseline.

The sample's time point label, in plain terms: baseline before first vaccination. Vaccinee samples were obtained from the UK trials COV001 and COV002, which included a single-blind randomized controlled phase 2/3 trial of AZD1222 (ChAdOx1 nCoV-19) in healthy adults. For TCRbeta chain sequencing, PBMC samples from trial participants were taken at day 0 and at day 28 after the second dose. The CDR3 regions of human TCRbeta chains were subjected to immunosequencing. Per the authors' processing: TCRs in the repertoires were compared against a reference library of SARS-CoV-2-specific TCRs that had been generated with the MIRA antigen-specificity platform. Breadth was defined as the fraction of unique TCRs that were SARS-CoV-2-associated, and depth was defined as the fraction of total T cells that were SARS-CoV-2-associated. Using the MIRA data, every spike-specific TCR was mapped to the spike region that the TCR reacted to and assigned to either a CD4 or a CD8 class. Log10-transformed breadth and depth values were compared by one-way ANOVA with Sidak's multiple comparisons tests. In its TCRdb copy, this immuneACCESS table keeps in-frame sequences only and misses some clones. Where compared with another copy, unresolved V genes explain less than half of these, and the others have no known cause. Clone size and the V and J calls come from that table; the DNA yielded D and trimming. For this sample there are about 130,000 clones; 86% appear just once. The top ten hold 9% to 15% of the sample.

Comments on this clone: The target of this receptor is not known. Base-call qualities are not available, and no considerably larger clone is one nucleotide away.

The specimen was peripheral blood, collected on day 0 of AZD1222 vaccination. This clonotype was obtained from an adult in good health.

CDR3 reads: CASSIVQNGGELFF. The nucleotide sequence reads as follows: TGTGCCAGTAGTATTGTGCAGAACGGGGGGGAGCTGTTTTTT. This chain joins TRBV19 to TRBJ2-2, with the D segment identity uncertain. Spanning cysteine to phenylalanine, the CDR3 consists of 14 amino acids. Only the CDR3 DNA stays, 42 bases, in frame from base 1. CDR1 LNHDA and CDR2 SQIVND were looked up in the germline V gene (reference sequence). The V end loses 3 bases and the J end loses 8 bases, and a stretch of 13 bases separates them.